The 9 T cell receptor beta chains presented below share a single source sample, sequenced in a study of T cell responses to AZD1222 COVID-19 vaccine. This table comes from immunoSEQ multiplex PCR, and its TCRdb copy is limited to in-frame clones, with some not included. The repertoire holds some 140,000 clones, around 90% seen once, with approximately 5.7% in the top ten. Here the sequenced sample was peripheral blood, taken on day 0 of AZD1222 vaccination. The origin of the receptors is an adult in good health.

The chain uses TRBV5-1 and TRBJ2-1, with a weak D call TRBD1 (6 bases). The germline V and J ends were trimmed by 6 bases and 2 bases, with 12 bases remaining between them. CDR1 is SGHRS, CDR2 YFSETQ, per germline. The CDR3 has 14 residues. As DNA, the CDR3 is TGCGCCAGCACCCACCAGGGGCCCTACAATGAGCAGTTCTTC. As protein: CASTHQGPYNEQFF. Full variable domain (remainder filled in from reference TRBV5-1 and TRBJ2-1): KAGVTQTPRYLIKTRGQQVTLSCSPISGHRSVSWYQQTPGQGLQFLFEYFSETQRNKGNFPGRFSGRQFSNSRSEMNVSTLELGDSALYLCASTHQGPYNEQFFGPGTRLTVL.

This clone was picked up one time. The chain carries TRBV7-2 and TRBJ1-6; 9 bases align to TRBD1. CDR3 length: 15 amino acids. V shed 5 bases, J shed 10 bases, and the junction held 9 bases outside the gene matches. Germline CDR1 is SGHTA and CDR2 is FQGNSA. CDR3 residues: CASSTPTGGGSPLHF. Written as DNA, the CDR3 is TGTGCCAGCAGCACCCCGACAGGGGGAGGCTCACCCCTCCACTTT.

This sequence joins TRBV6-2 or TRBV6-3 and TRBJ2-7; TRBD2 matches 10 bases. V was clipped by 6 bases and J by 2 bases; unmatched bases: 10. CDR3 length equals 16 residues. The germline gives CDR1 MNHEY, CDR2 SVGEGT. CDR3 region: CASSRLGLADPYEQYF. The CDR3 coding sequence is TGTGCCAGCAGCCGCCTCGGACTAGCGGACCCCTACGAGCAGTACTTC.

This clone was seen more than once but under ten times. The chain uses TRBV9 and TRBJ1-6, with 7 bases identical to TRBD1. V shed 0 bases and J 9 bases; nucleotides not matched to a gene: 6. CDR3 length equals 15 residues. Germline V gene data show CDR1 as SGDLS and CDR2 as YYNGEE. The DNA for the CDR3 is TGTGCCAGCAGCGTAGCTCCAGGGGGTATTTCACCCCTCCACTTT. This codes for CASSVAPGGISPLHF.

The CDR3 here is CASSPRTSGSYEQYF. Written as DNA, the CDR3 is TGTGCCAGCAGCCCGCGGACTAGCGGGTCCTACGAGCAGTACTTC. V usage is TRBV14 and J usage is TRBJ2-7; 11 bases match TRBD2. Germline values: CDR1 SGHDN, CDR2 FVKESK. Losses at the gene ends were 4 bases for V and 1 base for J; bases not matched to a gene: 3. The CDR3 is made up of 15 amino acids.

The genes are TRBV27 and TRBJ1-5, with D possibly TRBD1 on 6 matching bases. This CDR3 spans 16 amino acids. Trimming took 3 bases from V and 1 from J, leaving 13 bases between them. CDR1 is MNHEY, CDR2 SMNVEV, per germline (reference sequence). The CDR3: CASSFYKGVSNQPQHF. The CDR3 DNA reads as TGTGCCAGCAGTTTTTATAAGGGGGTGAGCAATCAGCCCCAGCATTTT.

This clone appeared a single time. This sequence joins TRBV9 and TRBJ2-1; no firm D call. Germline V CDR1 and CDR2: SGDLS, YYNGEE. The V end lost 5 bases, the J end lost 6 bases, and 9 bases lay between the germline ends. This CDR3 has 12 residues. The DNA for the CDR3 is TGTGCCAGCAGTGACACCCCCAATGAGCAGTTCTTC. Its translation is CASSDTPNEQFF.

This clone showed up just once. This sequence joins TRBV5-1 and TRBJ2-7; 7 bases align to TRBD1. The CDR3 sequence is 17 residues long. The J segment lost 0 bases and the V segment lost 0 bases, leaving 9 bases of the junction unmatched. Germline loops: CDR1 SGHRS, CDR2 YFSETQ. This CDR3 reads CASSLAPSTGISYEQYF. The CDR3 DNA reads TGCGCCAGCAGCTTGGCCCCCTCGACAGGGATCTCCTACGAGCAGTACTTC.

The chain carries TRBV3-1 (or the pseudogene TRBV3-2) and TRBJ2-4; D gene unclear. This CDR3 spans 19 amino acids. V lost 0 bases to trimming and J lost 0 bases, with 18 bases between them. In germline, CDR1 is LGHDT, CDR2 YNNKEL (reference sequence). The CDR3: CASSQDRIGVRRAKNIQYF. The CDR3 DNA is TGTGCCAGCAGCCAAGATAGGATCGGTGTGCGTAGAGCCAAAAACATTCAGTACTTC.